This is a list of T cell receptor beta chains from one sample in a study of blood T cell repertoires in COVID-19. Here immunoSEQ multiplex PCR was the method, and the copy in TCRdb shows in-frame clones only, minus some. The sample includes a few hundred thousand clones, approximately 85% seen only once; the top ten take less than 2.5%. Sequencing was performed on PBMCs or T cells enriched from blood (not recorded which). The receptor source for this set is a man aged 25 to 40 who had recovered from COVID-19. CDR3s include the opening cysteine and the closing phenylalanine or tryptophan. The D gene is left open where the match is weak. Clone size, where shown, is once, few, many, or a class for clones that have expanded.

d_call: -; clone_size: -; j_call: TRBJ2-3; v_call: TRBV7-2; cdr3_aa: CASSFTPGGTDTQYF; cdr3_nt: TGTGCCAGCAGCTTTACCCCCGGGGGTACAGATACGCAGTATTTT
d_call: -; clone_size: -; j_call: TRBJ1-2; v_call: TRBV10-3; cdr3_aa: CAISESNGLDGYTF; cdr3_nt: TGTGCCATCAGTGAGTCGAACGGACTGGATGGCTACACCTTC
d_call: TRBD2; clone_size: -; j_call: TRBJ2-3; v_call: TRBV10-3; cdr3_aa: CAISPRGGGDTQYF; cdr3_nt: TGTGCCATCAGTCCCCGCGGGGGGGGAGATACGCAGTATTTT
d_call: -; clone_size: -; j_call: TRBJ1-2; v_call: TRBV11-2; cdr3_aa: CASSPGSAIYGYPF; cdr3_nt: TGTGCCAGCAGCCCCGGTTCAGCGATCTATGGCTACCCCTTC
d_call: -; clone_size: -; j_call: TRBJ2-3; v_call: TRBV12-3/TRBV12-4; cdr3_aa: CASRRQPEDTQYF; cdr3_nt: TGTGCCAGCAGAAGACAGCCCGAGGATACGCAGTATTTT
d_call: TRBD2; clone_size: -; j_call: TRBJ2-3; v_call: TRBV30; cdr3_aa: CAWRTSGGATDTQYF; cdr3_nt: TGTGCCTGGAGGACTAGCGGGGGGGCCACAGATACGCAGTATTTT
d_call: TRBD2; clone_size: -; j_call: TRBJ2-3; v_call: TRBV27; cdr3_aa: CASNTYPGLQTDTQYF; cdr3_nt: TGTGCCAGCAATACTTATCCGGGACTACAGACAGATACGCAGTATTTT
d_call: TRBD2; clone_size: -; j_call: TRBJ2-7; v_call: TRBV7-8; cdr3_aa: CASSSGGLADSYEQYF; cdr3_nt: TGTGCCAGCAGTTCAGGGGGACTAGCGGATTCCTACGAGCAGTACTTC
d_call: -; clone_size: -; j_call: TRBJ1-6; v_call: TRBV5-1; cdr3_aa: CASSLASQALGSSYNSPLHF; cdr3_nt: TGCGCCAGCAGCTTGGCCTCCCAGGCACTTGGGAGCTCCTATAATTCACCCCTCCACTTT
d_call: -; clone_size: -; j_call: TRBJ1-1; v_call: TRBV18; cdr3_aa: CASSPLQGMNTEAFF; cdr3_nt: TGTGCCAGCTCACCCCTCCAGGGAATGAACACTGAAGCTTTCTTT
d_call: TRBD1; clone_size: -; j_call: TRBJ1-2; v_call: TRBV4-1; cdr3_aa: CASSQDTVYRAGQDYGYTF; cdr3_nt: TGCGCCAGCAGCCAAGATACCGTATACCGAGCGGGACAGGACTATGGCTACACCTTC
d_call: -; clone_size: many; j_call: TRBJ1-5; v_call: TRBV2; cdr3_aa: CASSEQGMGNQPQHF; cdr3_nt: TGTGCCAGCAGTGAACAGGGAATGGGCAATCAGCCCCAGCATTTT
d_call: -; clone_size: -; j_call: TRBJ1-5; v_call: TRBV20-1; cdr3_aa: CSASQEGQPQHF; cdr3_nt: TGCAGTGCTAGTCAGGAAGGTCAGCCCCAGCATTTT
d_call: TRBD2; clone_size: -; j_call: TRBJ2-2; v_call: TRBV6-5; cdr3_aa: CASTLSGGTTGELFF; cdr3_nt: TGTGCCAGCACCCTTAGCGGGGGTACCACCGGGGAGCTGTTTTTT
d_call: TRBD1; clone_size: -; j_call: TRBJ2-7; v_call: TRBV24-1; cdr3_aa: CATSPGTGNSYEQYF; cdr3_nt: TGTGCCACCAGTCCAGGGACAGGTAATTCCTACGAGCAGTACTTC
d_call: -; clone_size: -; j_call: TRBJ2-7; v_call: TRBV11-1; cdr3_aa: CASSTKSHRVGEQYF; cdr3_nt: TGTGCCAGCAGCACAAAGAGCCACAGGGTTGGCGAGCAGTACTTC
d_call: TRBD1; clone_size: -; j_call: TRBJ2-1; v_call: TRBV5-1; cdr3_aa: CASSLGTGFYNEQFF; cdr3_nt: TGCGCCAGCAGCTTGGGGACAGGGTTCTACAATGAGCAGTTCTTC
d_call: TRBD1; clone_size: -; j_call: TRBJ1-2; v_call: TRBV6-1; cdr3_aa: CASSENRRGYGYTF; cdr3_nt: TGTGCCAGCAGTGAGAACCGCAGGGGGTATGGCTACACCTTC
d_call: TRBD2; clone_size: -; j_call: TRBJ2-1; v_call: TRBV25-1; cdr3_aa: CASSPYSQTSGISNEQFF; cdr3_nt: TGTGCCAGCAGTCCTTATTCTCAGACTAGCGGGATTTCCAATGAGCAGTTCTTC
d_call: -; clone_size: few; j_call: TRBJ1-2; v_call: TRBV7-2; cdr3_aa: CASSLVGRGAGGYTF; cdr3_nt: TGTGCCAGCAGCTTAGTGGGGAGGGGCGCGGGTGGCTACACCTTC
d_call: TRBD1; clone_size: -; j_call: TRBJ2-3; v_call: TRBV30; cdr3_aa: CAWSKQGAADTQYF; cdr3_nt: TGTGCCTGGAGCAAACAGGGGGCGGCAGATACGCAGTATTTT
d_call: -; clone_size: -; j_call: TRBJ1-6; v_call: TRBV9; cdr3_aa: CASSAGTNDGNSPLHF; cdr3_nt: TGTGCCAGCAGTGCCGGGACAAACGATGGGAATTCACCCCTCCACTTT
d_call: -; clone_size: -; j_call: TRBJ1-4; v_call: TRBV13; cdr3_aa: CASGEGHNEKLFF; cdr3_nt: TGTGCCAGCGGGGAGGGGCATAATGAAAAACTGTTTTTT